The present T cell receptor beta chain was sequenced within a study of T cell responses to AZD1222 COVID-19 vaccine. V was shortened by 0 bases and J by 5 bases, with 12 bases between the two germline ends. This CDR3 region has 15 residues. Germline V gene lookup returns CDR1 SGHRS and CDR2 YFSETQ. Only in-frame clones appear in the TCRdb table, and some are missing; sequencing was by immunoSEQ multiplex PCR. Among roughly 150,000 clones, more than 70% were seen once, and the ten largest hold around 5.5%. In the case of this clone: Its target is not known.

Overall study findings and caveats: Every sample of the repertoires postdated the peak T cell response. White British donors predominated, females outnumbered males, and clonal diversity was possibly underestimated. Within unmutated variant regions lay the reported targets of nearly half of spike-specific TCRs.

V and J are TRBV5-1 and TRBJ2-1; perhaps TRBD2 as D (5 bases). This sequence was found in an adult in good health. The material was peripheral blood, obtained on day 0 of AZD1222 vaccination. The CDR3 spells CASSLVPTGDNEQFF. The CDR3 coding sequence is TGCGCCAGCAGCTTGGTTCCGACCGGGGACAATGAGCAGTTCTTC.